A single sample is the source of the 9 T cell receptor beta chains below, sequenced in a study of cytotoxic CD8 clonotypes in ibrutinib-treated CLL. Here immunoSEQ multiplex PCR was the method, and the copy in TCRdb shows in-frame clones only, minus some. In the table there are about 40,000 clones, just over 70% of which are singletons. The specimen comprised PBMCs, sampled at disease progression, from a patient treated with ibrutinib. These receptor sequences come from a human donor with chronic lymphocytic leukemia.

Only a few counts were recorded for this clone. The chain recombines TRBV9 with TRBJ2-5, with D perhaps matching TRBD1 (6 bases). The CDR3 consists of 15 residues. Germline V CDR1 and CDR2: SGDLS, YYNGEE. The V gene lost 2 bases and the J gene lost 5 bases, with 16 bases spanning the gap. The CDR3 loop reads CASSVGLDSRETQYF. DNA for the CDR3: TGTGCCAGCAGCGTTGGCCTGGACAGTCGCGAGACCCAGTACTTC.

V is TRBV11-2 and J is TRBJ2-1, with TRBD2 as a possible D gene (6 bases). CDR3 length equals 14 residues. V dropped 7 bases and J dropped 3 bases, with 13 bases sitting between them. CDR1 is SGHAT and CDR2 is FQNNGV in the germline V gene. The CDR3 nucleotides read TGTGCCAGCACCCCCTGGGGGGACTACAATGAGCAGTTCTTC. This encodes CASTPWGDYNEQFF.

This clone appeared once. The rearrangement joins TRBV2 to TRBJ1-2; the D is unclear. V dropped 4 bases and J dropped 6 bases, with 12 bases sitting between them. The CDR3 length is 13 residues. Per germline, CDR1 SNHLY and CDR2 FYNNEI. CDR3 sequence reads: CASSGHGSDGYTF. CDR3 nucleotides: TGTGCCAGCAGTGGACATGGGTCGGATGGCTACACCTTC.

V usage is TRBV5-1 and J usage is TRBJ2-5, with D possibly being TRBD1 (5 bases). The CDR3 extends over 16 amino acids. Germline assignment: CDR1 SGHRS and CDR2 YFSETQ. Trimming removed 0 bases at V and 5 bases at J, with 17 bases between. This chain's CDR3 is CASSLGTTKPGETQYF. The CDR3 DNA sequence: TGCGCCAGCAGCTTGGGGACAACCAAGCCCGGGGAGACCCAGTACTTC.

This chain links TRBV10-2 with TRBJ1-1, with D perhaps matching TRBD1 (6 bases). The CDR3 consists of 16 residues. Germline V gene sequence: CDR1 WSHSY, CDR2 SAAADI. Trimming left V 10 bases short and J 1 base short, with 22 bases between. CDR3 DNA sequence: TGCGCCATCCAACAGGGAGGGGGTCTCTCGAACACTGAAGCTTTCTTT. Residues: CAIQQGGGLSNTEAFF.

This rearrangement joins TRBV7-9 to TRBJ2-1; TRBD2 aligns across 11 bases. The CDR3 runs to 16 residues. Germline V gives CDR1 SEHNR, CDR2 FQNEAQ (reference sequence). V shed 4 bases, J shed 4 bases, and the junction held 6 bases outside the gene matches. CDR3 sequence reads: CASSSVAGGPYNEQFF. In DNA form, the CDR3 reads TGTGCCAGCAGCTCTGTAGCGGGAGGGCCGTACAATGAGCAGTTCTTC.

This clone was found once. The DNA is left out, because the CDR3 cannot be placed on it with certainty; the CDR3 is given as TCRdb lists it. The rearrangement joins TRBV5-1 to TRBJ1-1. Germline-derived CDR1 and CDR2 are SGHRS and YFSETQ. The CDR3 spans 17 amino acids, including both terminal residues. CDR3: CASSPSVRKTENTEAFF.

This clone has more than one count but fewer than ten. The rearrangement links TRBV10-1 to TRBJ2-3, with 9 positions matching TRBD2. CDR1 is WNHNN, CDR2 SYGVQD, per germline (reference sequence). With 3 bases clipped from V and 2 bases from J, the junction kept 3 bases outside the gene matches. CDR3 length equals 15 residues. CDR3 in DNA: TGCGCCAGCAGTGAAGCTAGCGGGAACACAGATACGCAGTATTTT. This codes for CASSEASGNTDTQYF.

This chain connects TRBV5-3 to TRBJ1-1; tentatively, D is TRBD1 (6 bases). TRBV5-3 qualifies as an ORF whose function is uncertain. Trimming left V 1 base short and J 11 bases short, with 6 bases between. The CDR3 covers 10 residues. CDR3 DNA: TGTGCCAGAAGCTTGAGGGGGGCTTTCTTT. Its protein is CARSLRGAFF.